This passage covers 14 T cell receptor beta chains from one sample sequenced in a study of cytomegalovirus exposure and HLA in healthy donors (dated by TCRdb to 2017 to 2019). The method was the immunoSEQ multiplex PCR assay. A mixture of 60 forward primers for TCR Vbeta segments and 13 reverse primers for TCR Jbeta segments was used in the multiplex PCR. This is the immuneACCESS table as TCRdb keeps it, with only in-frame sequences that have V and J called. A part of the clones is gone; compared with another copy, unresolved V genes explain less than half, and the rest is unexplained. This sample gives under 200,000 clones in total; over 80% of them show up just once. The ten most abundant clones make up roughly 6.3% of the sample. Sequencing was performed on PBMCs. Receptor source: a male donor in good health and CMV-seropositive.

The rearrangement joins TRBV5-8 to TRBJ2-4, with D possibly TRBD2 on 6 matching bases. There are 14 residues in the CDR3. Trimming cost V 2 bases and J 8 bases, with 14 bases left between them. Germline CDR1 SGHTS, CDR2 YDEGEE. The CDR3 here is CASSLGGSGYIQYF. The CDR3 DNA reads as TGTGCCAGCAGCTTAGGAGGTAGCGGATACATTCAGTACTTC.

Remarks on this clone: One end of the junction does not line up with germline, which may come from a read error. The rearrangement uses TRBV7-7 and TRBJ2-1; 13 nucleotides align to TRBD2. There are 21 residues in the CDR3. Germline CDR1 reads SSHAT; CDR2 reads FNYEAQ (reference sequence). CDR3 protein: CASSLTGRGTSGVGVADEQFF. As DNA, the CDR3 is TGTGCTAGCAGCTTAACAGGACGGGGGACTAGCGGGGTTGGAGTGGCCGATGAGCAGTTCTTC.

The V gene is TRBV11-3, the J gene TRBJ2-7; D might be TRBD1 (5 bases). Germline V gene data show CDR1 as SGHNT and CDR2 as YENEEA. V lost 10 bases to trimming and J lost 2 bases, with 15 bases between them. The CDR3 contains 13 residues. The CDR3 here is CATTDSVPYEQYF. The DNA for the CDR3 is TGTGCCACCACTGACAGCGTTCCCTACGAGCAGTACTTC.

This chain links TRBV5-8 with TRBJ1-1; TRBD1 might be the D (5 bases). CDR1 is SGHTS and CDR2 is YDEGEE in the germline V gene. The V end lost 3 bases, the J end lost 3 bases, and 18 bases lay between the germline ends. The CDR3 covers 16 residues. CDR3 region: CASSSQLGRAYTEAFF. CDR3 sequence (DNA): TGTGCCAGCAGCTCCCAACTCGGCAGGGCCTACACTGAAGCTTTCTTT.

This sequence joins TRBV5-5 and TRBJ2-3, with 8 positions matching TRBD2. V dropped 0 bases and J dropped 1; count of bases not matched to a gene: 4. Per the germline V gene, CDR1 is SGHKS and CDR2 is YYEKEE (reference sequence). The length of the CDR3 is 16 residues. The DNA for the CDR3 is TGTGCCAGCAGCTTGGAAGGAGCGGGGGGCACAGATACGCAGTATTTT. It translates to CASSLEGAGGTDTQYF. The whole variable domain, filled in from reference TRBV5-5 and TRBJ2-3, reads DAGVTQSPTHLIKTRGQQVTLRCSPISGHKSVSWYQQVLGQGPQFIFQYYEKEERGRGNFPDRFSARQFPNYSSELNVNALLLGDSALYLCASSLEGAGGTDTQYFGPGTRLTVL.

CDR3 bases: TGTGCCAGCAGCAAAACCGGGACCTACAATGAGCAGTTCTTC. It translates to CASSKTGTYNEQFF. The chain carries TRBV13 and TRBJ2-1, with D possibly matching TRBD2 (5 bases). Per the germline V gene, CDR1 is PRHDT and CDR2 is FYEKMQ (reference sequence). This CDR3 spans 14 amino acids. Trimming shortened V by 5 bases and J by 2 bases, and 10 bases separated the two germline ends.

The gene calls are TRBV7-2 and TRBJ2-5; 8 bases are a match to TRBD2. CDR1 is SGHTA, CDR2 FQGNSA, per germline. The CDR3 length is 14 residues. V lost 5 bases, J lost 5 bases, and 7 bases stayed unmatched. The CDR3 loop reads CASSASSGYETQYF. Written as DNA, the CDR3 is TGTGCCAGCAGCGCATCTAGCGGGTACGAGACCCAGTACTTC.

The V gene is TRBV28, the J gene TRBJ2-7; TRBD2 matches 13 bases. Germline trimming cut 7 bases from V and 2 bases from J; bases unmatched to any gene: 14. This CDR3 has 18 amino acids. Germline CDR1 MDHEN, CDR2 SYDVKM. CDR3 residues: CASTLGLAGEPPPYEQYF. The CDR3 coding sequence is TGTGCCAGCACCCTAGGACTAGCGGGAGAGCCCCCTCCCTACGAGCAGTACTTC. Based on the CDR3 plus reference TRBV28 and TRBJ2-7, the full variable domain is DVKVTQSSRYLVKRTGEKVFLECVQDMDHENMFWYRQDPGLGLRLIYFSYDVKMKEKGDIPEGYSVSREKKERFSLILESASTNQTSMYLCASTLGLAGEPPPYEQYFGPGTRLTVT.

This chain connects TRBV6-5 to TRBJ2-3, with D possibly being TRBD1 (5 bases). The CDR3 extends over 16 amino acids. CDR1 is MNHEY, CDR2 SVGAGI, per germline. Deletions cut 2 bases from V and 2 bases from J, with 14 bases between. In nucleotides, the CDR3 is TGTGCCAGCAGTTACACCGACGCAGGGTACACAGATACGCAGTATTTT. Protein product: CASSYTDAGYTDTQYF.

This chain links TRBV30 with TRBJ2-5; D is possibly TRBD2 (6 bases). V lost 2 bases and J lost 5, with 12 bases in between. Germline V gives CDR1 GTSNPN, CDR2 SVGIG (reference sequence). CDR3 size: 13 residues. CDR3 protein: CAWSRAGGETQYF. Written as DNA, the CDR3 is TGTGCCTGGAGTCGAGCGGGTGGGGAGACCCAGTACTTC. The full variable domain, completed using reference TRBV30 and TRBJ2-5, is SQTIHQWPATLVQPVGSPLSLECTVEGTSNPNLYWYRQAAGRGLQLLFYSVGIGQISSEVPQNLSASRPQDRQFILSSKKLLLSDSGFYLCAWSRAGGETQYFGPGTRLLVL.

This rearrangement joins TRBV27 to TRBJ2-5, with TRBD2 identical over 7 bases. The CDR3 has 15 amino acids. The V and J ends lost 2 bases and 5 bases, in that order; junction bases with no gene match: 8. Germline assignment: CDR1 MNHEY and CDR2 SMNVEV (reference sequence). DNA of the CDR3: TGTGCCAGCAGTTTAGCTGTGGGAGGGCAGGAGACCCAGTACTTC. This codes for CASSLAVGGQETQYF.

This clone was found once. The CDR3 reads CAWSPLVRDEQYF. CDR3 in DNA: TGTGCCTGGAGTCCCCTGGTGAGGGACGAGCAGTACTTC. The chain joins TRBV30 to TRBJ2-7, with D possibly being TRBD2 (5 bases). In germline, CDR1 is GTSNPN, CDR2 SVGIG (reference sequence). V was cut by 2 bases and J by 5 bases, with 13 bases left in between. This CDR3 has 13 residues.

This clone was detected only once. The chain is built from TRBV2 and TRBJ1-2; 11 nucleotides agree with TRBD1. V lost 11 bases, J lost 3 bases, and 11 bases stayed unmatched. Germline CDR1 is SNHLY and CDR2 is FYNNEI. The CDR3 runs 15 residues. The CDR3 sequence is CAYGQGATPYYGYTF. The CDR3 nucleotides are TGTGCCTATGGACAGGGGGCGACCCCTTACTATGGCTACACCTTC. The full variable domain, in which reference TRBV2 and TRBJ1-2 provide the parts outside the CDR3, is EPEVTQTPSHQVTQMGQEVILRCVPISNHLYFYWYRQILGQKVEFLVSFYNNEISEKSEIFDDQFSVERPDGSNFTLKIRSTKLEDSAMYFCAYGQGATPYYGYTFGSGTRLTVV.

V usage is TRBV5-4 and J usage is TRBJ2-7; 11 positions agree with TRBD2. CDR1 and CDR2 from the germline V gene are SGHNT and YYREEE (reference sequence). Losses at the gene ends were 1 base for V and 6 bases for J; bases not matched to a gene: 9. The CDR3 loop spans 16 amino acids. This CDR3 is CASSLWGTSGGAEQYF. CDR3 bases: TGTGCCAGCAGCTTGTGGGGGACTAGCGGAGGGGCCGAGCAGTACTTC.